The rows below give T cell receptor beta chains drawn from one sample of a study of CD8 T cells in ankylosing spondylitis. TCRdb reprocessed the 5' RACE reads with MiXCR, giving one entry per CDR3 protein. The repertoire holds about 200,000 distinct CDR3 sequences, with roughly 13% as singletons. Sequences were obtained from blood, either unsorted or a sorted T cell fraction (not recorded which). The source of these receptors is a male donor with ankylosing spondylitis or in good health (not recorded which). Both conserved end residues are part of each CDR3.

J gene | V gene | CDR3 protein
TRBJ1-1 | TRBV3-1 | CASTLGAGGEFTEAFF
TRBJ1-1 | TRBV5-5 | CASSLVEGDTEAFF
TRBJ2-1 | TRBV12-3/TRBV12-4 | CASSFAGLNNEQFF
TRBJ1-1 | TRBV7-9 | CASSLAGTINTEAFF
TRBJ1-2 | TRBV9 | CASSVGQGAGYGYTF
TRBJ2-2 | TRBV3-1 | CASSRALSGITGELFF
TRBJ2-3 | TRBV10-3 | CAISGEGTDTQYF
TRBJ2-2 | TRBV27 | CASSLSARPGGELFF
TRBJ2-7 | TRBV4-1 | CASSQLLAGPPYEQYF
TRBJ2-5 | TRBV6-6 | CASSRILETQYF
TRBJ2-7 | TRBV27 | CATLGVGEGLYEQYF
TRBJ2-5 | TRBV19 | CASSIGTNQYQETQYF
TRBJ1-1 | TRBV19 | CASSIWDAGTEAFF
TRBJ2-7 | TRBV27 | CASSLRDRGTYEQYF
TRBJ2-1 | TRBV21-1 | CASRVDRTGGQVGRRSEQFF
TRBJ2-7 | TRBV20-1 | CSARMIIGGLNEQYF
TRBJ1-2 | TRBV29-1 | CSVEDRDYGYTF
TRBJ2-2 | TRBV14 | CASSQVPVRDTGELFF
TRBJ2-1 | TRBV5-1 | CASSPRLDNNEQFF
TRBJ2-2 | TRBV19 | CASSIDPAGAAVDTGELFF
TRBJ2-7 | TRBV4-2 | CASSQETGTGEQYF
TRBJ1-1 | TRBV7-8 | CASSRRNTEAFF
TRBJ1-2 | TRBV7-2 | CASSLASGDGYTF
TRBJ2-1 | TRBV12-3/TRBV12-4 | CASSFPGASYNEQFF
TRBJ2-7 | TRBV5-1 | CASSLGGQGVQYF
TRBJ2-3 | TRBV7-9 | CASSPTGSGGAQYF
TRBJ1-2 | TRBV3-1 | CASSLRGGAHYGYTF